The 3 T cell receptor beta chains in this list originate from one sample, sequenced in a study of OX40 agonist ivuxolimab in advanced cancers. Generated by immunoSEQ multiplex PCR, the TCRdb table keeps only in-frame clones and is missing some. The sample includes approximately 12,000 clones, about 93% of them seen just once. The starting material was CD4+ or CD8+ T cells sorted from blood, obtained in a trial of the OX40 agonist ivuxolimab. Every receptor here comes from an adult with an advanced solid tumor such as melanoma, head and neck, liver or kidney cancer.

V gene TRBV9 combines with J gene TRBJ2-2, with 10 bases lining up with TRBD1. The CDR3 is 16 amino acids. Unmatched junction bases numbered 6, after V lost 0 bases and J lost 7 bases. Germline CDR1 SGDLS, CDR2 YYNGEE. CDR3 region: CASSVEGTGDIGELFF. DNA for the CDR3: TGTGCCAGCAGCGTAGAAGGGACAGGGGATATCGGGGAGCTGTTTTTT.

The rearrangement joins TRBV5-1 to TRBJ2-7; D is possibly TRBD2 (6 bases). The V end was cut by 4 bases, the J end by 1 base, with 9 bases between. This CDR3 is 13 amino acids long. Germline V gene lookup returns CDR1 SGHRS and CDR2 YFSETQ. Here the CDR3 reads CASSIGSSYEQYF. The DNA of the CDR3 is TGCGCCAGCAGCATCGGGAGTTCCTACGAGCAGTACTTC. Filled out from reference TRBV5-1 and TRBJ2-7, the complete variable domain reads KAGVTQTPRYLIKTRGQQVTLSCSPISGHRSVSWYQQTPGQGLQFLFEYFSETQRNKGNFPGRFSGRQFSNSRSEMNVSTLELGDSALYLCASSIGSSYEQYFGPGTRLTVT.

V is TRBV28 and J is TRBJ1-2; D unclear. The V gene lost 7 bases and the J gene lost 0 bases, with 9 bases spanning the gap. CDR1 is MDHEN, CDR2 SYDVKM, per germline. CDR3 length: 13 residues. CDR3 nucleotides: TGTGCCAGCAAAGACAATTCTAACTATGGCTACACCTTC. It codes for CASKDNSNYGYTF.